This T cell receptor (beta chain) was recorded in a study of blood T cell repertoires in COVID-19. Some clones are missing from TCRdb's copy, which holds only in-frame ones; the method was immunoSEQ multiplex PCR. Here the sample spans 150,000 to 200,000 clones, about four fifths being singletons. There are 17 residues in the CDR3. CDR1 and CDR2 (germline): SGHRS, YFSETQ. The J segment lost 5 bases and the V segment lost 4 bases, leaving 9 bases of the junction unmatched. The sample consisted of peripheral blood. The gene calls are TRBV5-1 and TRBJ2-5; TRBD2 agrees at 15 bases. This TCR derives from a woman aged 55-69 years with COVID-19, enrolled during active disease. CDR3 residues: CASSPGLAGGQRETQYF. The CDR3 DNA reads TGCGCCAGCAGCCCCGGACTAGCGGGAGGGCAACGGGAGACCCAGTACTTC.